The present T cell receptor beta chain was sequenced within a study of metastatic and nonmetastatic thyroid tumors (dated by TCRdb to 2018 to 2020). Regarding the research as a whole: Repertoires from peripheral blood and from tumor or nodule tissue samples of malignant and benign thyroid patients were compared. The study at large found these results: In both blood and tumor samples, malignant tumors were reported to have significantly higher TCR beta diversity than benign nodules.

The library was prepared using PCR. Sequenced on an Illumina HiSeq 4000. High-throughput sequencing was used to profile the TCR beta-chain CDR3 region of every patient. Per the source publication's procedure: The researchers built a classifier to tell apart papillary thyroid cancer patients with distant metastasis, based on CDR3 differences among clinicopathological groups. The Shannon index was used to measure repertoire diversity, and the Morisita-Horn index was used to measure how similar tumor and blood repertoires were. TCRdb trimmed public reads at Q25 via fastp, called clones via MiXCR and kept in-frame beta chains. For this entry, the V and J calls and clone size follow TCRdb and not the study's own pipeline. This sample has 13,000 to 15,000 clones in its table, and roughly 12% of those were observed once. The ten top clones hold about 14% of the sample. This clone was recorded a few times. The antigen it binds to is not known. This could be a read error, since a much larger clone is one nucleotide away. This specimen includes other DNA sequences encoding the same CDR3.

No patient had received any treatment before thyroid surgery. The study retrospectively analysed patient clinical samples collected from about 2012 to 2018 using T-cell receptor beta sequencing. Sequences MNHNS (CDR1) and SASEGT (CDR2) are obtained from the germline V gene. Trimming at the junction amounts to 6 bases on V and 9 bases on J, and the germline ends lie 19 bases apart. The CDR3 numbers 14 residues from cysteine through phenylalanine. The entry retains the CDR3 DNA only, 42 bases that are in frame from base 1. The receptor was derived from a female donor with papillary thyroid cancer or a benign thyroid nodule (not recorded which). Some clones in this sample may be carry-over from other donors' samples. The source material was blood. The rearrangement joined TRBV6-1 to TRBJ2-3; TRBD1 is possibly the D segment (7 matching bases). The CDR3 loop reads CASSQQGRTDTQYF. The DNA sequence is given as TGTGCCAGCAGCCAACAGGGGAGGACGGACACGCAGTATTTT.